This T cell receptor (beta chain) derives from a study of CD8 T cells in Susac syndrome. Study-level background: Active disease was present in about 6 of the sequenced Susac syndrome patients, whereas under 10 of them were in remission. Treatment at blood withdrawal was none, corticosteroids, or intravenous immunoglobulin alone in Susac syndrome patients. Findings and caveats of the study: TEMRA cells and active patients showed peak Susac CD8+ clonal expansion.

CDR1 and CDR2 (germline): LGHDT, YNNKEL (reference sequence). V lost 2 bases, J lost 6 bases, and 11 bases lay in between. This CDR3 is built from 15 residues. As regards this clonotype: The antigen is undetermined.

Reverse transcription of about 0.5 to 1 ug RNA used random hexamers. TCR beta CDR3 was amplified by immunoSEQ covering 54 Vbeta and 13 Jbeta. TCRdb used MiXCR to reprocess the immunoSEQ multiplex PCR reads, holding one entry per CDR3 protein. Here the sample spans 85,000 to 120,000 distinct CDR3 sequences, roughly 94% being singletons. This clonotype was sampled from a human donor with Susac syndrome. Sequencing was carried out using CD8+ T cells from PBMCs. The chain couples TRBV3-1 to TRBJ1-6; the D gene is possibly TRBD1 (6 bases). CDR3 sequence reads: CASSQPDRPNSPLHF. CDR3 DNA sequence: TGTGCCAGCAGCCAACCCGACAGGCCTAATTCACCCCTCCACTTT.